Following are 30 T cell receptor beta chains from one sample sequenced in a study of beta chain features in type 1 diabetes. The isolated RNA, all of it, was reverse transcribed, so expressed TCRB transcripts were what got sequenced. Measured with immunoSEQ multiplex PCR; TCRdb has only the in-frame clones, and not every one. The profile shows nearly 350,000 clones, around 8% of them singletons. Material for sequencing was central memory CD4+ T cells from blood. Every receptor here comes from a woman aged 18-29 years in good health.

This clone was counted only a few times. The rearrangement joins TRBV7-9 to TRBJ2-6; 7 nucleotides agree with TRBD1. V trimming: 5 bases; J trimming: 0 bases; junction bases outside the gene matches: 10. This CDR3 is built from 18 residues. From germline, CDR1 is SEHNR and CDR2 FQNEAQ (reference sequence). The DNA for the CDR3 is TGTGCCAGCAGCCCCCGTCCCGGGACAGTCTCTGGGGCCAACGTCCTGACTTTC. Amino acids: CASSPRPGTVSGANVLTF. The full variable domain, completed using reference TRBV7-9 and TRBJ2-6, is DTGVSQNPRHKITKRGQNVTFRCDPISEHNRLYWYRQTLGQGPEFLTYFQNEAQLEKSRLLSDRFSAERPKGSFSTLEIQRTEQGDSAMYLCASSPRPGTVSGANVLTFGAGSRLTVL.

Ten or more counts support this clone. The chain employs TRBV9 and TRBJ2-1; the D call may be TRBD1 or TRBD2 (5 bases each). The V gene lost 7 bases and the J gene lost 9 bases, with 17 bases spanning the gap. Germline CDR1 and CDR2: SGDLS and YYNGEE. This CDR3 spans 13 amino acids. CDR3 in DNA: TGTGCCAGCGGTAACACCCCGGGGACTGAGCAGTTCTTC. Translated: CASGNTPGTEQFF. The entire variable domain, with the rest obtained from reference TRBV9 and TRBJ2-1, is as follows: DSGVTQTPKHLITATGQRVTLRCSPRSGDLSVYWYQQSLDQGLQFLIQYYNGEERAKGNILERFSAQQFPDLHSELNLSSLELGDSALYFCASGNTPGTEQFFGPGTRLTVL.

This clone was detected many times. In the same sample, other DNA sequences code for this CDR3. The chain joins TRBV6-5 to TRBJ2-5; 9 nucleotides match TRBD2. This CDR3 spans 13 amino acids. The germline CDR1 and CDR2 sequences are MNHEY and SVGAGI. Trimming cost V 6 bases and J 5 bases; bases outside gene matches: 4. CDR3 in amino acids: CASRGTSRETQYF. Here the CDR3 DNA reads TGTGCCAGCAGGGGGACTAGCCGGGAGACCCAGTACTTC.

This clone was counted between two and nine times. This chain links TRBV15 with TRBJ2-1; either TRBD1 or TRBD2 may supply D (5 bases each). V was trimmed by 0 bases and J by 15 bases, leaving 21 bases between them. The CDR3 totals 15 residues. Germline V gene lookup returns CDR1 LNHNV and CDR2 YYDKDF (reference sequence). In DNA, the CDR3 is TGTGCCACCAGCAGAGATTTAGAAGTTACGCAGGGACGGTTCTTC. Translating gives CATSRDLEVTQGRFF. Full variable domain (outside the CDR3, taken from reference TRBV15 and TRBJ2-1): DAMVIQNPRYQVTQFGKPVTLSCSQTLNHNVMYWYQQKSSQAPKLLFHYYDKDFNNEADTPDNFQSRRPNTSFCFLDIRSPGLGDTAMYLCATSRDLEVTQGRFFGPGTRLTVL.

This clone has a count of ten or more. Other nucleotide sequences in the sample specify the same CDR3. The chain couples TRBV7-3 to TRBJ1-1; D call uncertain. The CDR3 spans 13 residues. The V and J ends lost 0 bases and 1 base respectively, with 3 bases between them. The germline CDR1 and CDR2 sequences are SGHTA and FQGTGA. The CDR3, as DNA: TGTGCCAGCAGCTTAACCGGGAACACTGAAGCTTTCTTT. Its protein product is CASSLTGNTEAFF. Together with reference TRBV7-3 and TRBJ1-1, the CDR3 gives the full variable domain: GAGVSQTPSNKVTEKGKYVELRCDPISGHTALYWYRQSLGQGPEFLIYFQGTGAADDSGLPNDRFFAVRPEGSVSTLKIQRTERGDSAVYLCASSLTGNTEAFFGQGTRLTVV.

DNA for the CDR3: TGTGCCAGCAGCTTAGAAGCCAGGGTTGGCTACACCTTC. Protein sequence: CASSLEARVGYTF. This rearrangement joins TRBV7-2 to TRBJ1-2; D might be TRBD1 (5 bases). Between the trimmed V and J ends, which lost 1 base and 7 bases, there was a span of 10 bases. From germline, CDR1 is SGHTA and CDR2 FQGNSA. The CDR3 totals 13 residues. Filled out from reference TRBV7-2 and TRBJ1-2, the complete variable domain reads GAGVSQSPSNKVTEKGKDVELRCDPISGHTALYWYRQSLGQGLEFLIYFQGNSAPDKSGLPSDRFSAERTGGSVSTLTIQRTQQEDSAVYLCASSLEARVGYTFGSGTRLTVV.

This clone was seen only a few times. V gene TRBV2 combines with J gene TRBJ1-2; no clear D. Trimming removed 10 bases from V and 2 bases from J, with 17 bases in between. This CDR3 has 14 residues. Germline V CDR1 and CDR2: SNHLY, FYNNEI. This CDR3 is CATTPTISNYGYTF. In nucleotides, the CDR3 is TGTGCCACCACACCCACGATCTCCAACTATGGCTACACCTTC.

This clone has more than one count but fewer than ten. This sample includes further DNA sequences coding for the same CDR3. The chain carries TRBV7-3 and TRBJ2-3, with 7 bases matching TRBD2. Looked up from germline, CDR1 is SGHTA and CDR2 is FQGTGA. V lost 5 bases and J lost 4; bases outside the gene matches: 6. CDR3 length: 14 amino acids. The CDR3, as DNA: TGTGCCAGCAGCCTCGGACTAGGGGCAGATACGCAGTATTTT. This codes for CASSLGLGADTQYF.

As regards this clone: Other DNA variants within this sample encode the same CDR3. The chain links TRBV28 to TRBJ2-1; no definite D call. The V gene's germline CDR1 is MDHEN and CDR2 SYDVKM. The V end lost 3 bases, the J end lost 6 bases, and 9 bases lay between the germline ends. The CDR3 has 13 residues. The chain's CDR3 is CASSLNGFNEQFF. CDR3 coding DNA: TGTGCCAGCAGTTTGAACGGTTTCAATGAGCAGTTCTTC.

This clone was counted ten times or more. The chain is built from TRBV7-2 and TRBJ2-2; D unclear. The CDR3 is made up of 14 amino acids. Germline CDR1 reads SGHTA; CDR2 reads FQGNSA. The V end was cut by 3 bases, the J end by 3 bases, with 8 bases between. Written as DNA, the CDR3 is TGTGCCAGCAGCTTCAAGGGTTACACCGGGGAGCTGTTTTTT. Translating gives CASSFKGYTGELFF. The whole variable domain, remainder taken from reference TRBV7-2 and TRBJ2-2, is GAGVSQSPSNKVTEKGKDVELRCDPISGHTALYWYRQSLGQGLEFLIYFQGNSAPDKSGLPSDRFSAERTGGSVSTLTIQRTQQEDSAVYLCASSFKGYTGELFFGEGSRLTVL.

There are a few counts of this clone. The J gene is TRBJ2-5, the V gene TRBV6-1; perhaps TRBD2 as D (6 bases). Germline-derived CDR1 and CDR2 are MNHNS and SASEGT. The germline V and J ends were trimmed by 1 base and 1 base, with 13 bases remaining between them. The CDR3 runs 16 residues. CDR3 DNA sequence: TGTGCCAGCAGTGAAGTGGCCCAGGGAGGCCAAGAGACCCAGTACTTC. Its protein is CASSEVAQGGQETQYF.

The sample holds a few counts of this clone. The CDR3 nucleotides are TGCAGCGTGGGTGTCCAGGGACATTCCTACAATGAGCAGTTCTTC. This gives the protein CSVGVQGHSYNEQFF. The chain uses TRBV29-1 and TRBJ2-1; D perhaps matches TRBD1 (6 bases). The CDR3 is made up of 15 amino acids. Germline V lookup: CDR1 SQVTM, CDR2 ANQGSEA. V was trimmed by 6 bases and J by 1 base, leaving 16 bases between them.

This clone was picked up a small number of times. J is TRBJ1-5 and V is TRBV19, with D perhaps matching TRBD1 (5 bases). Trimming left V 5 bases short and J 1 base short, with 15 bases between. CDR3 length: 16 residues. The germline CDR1 and CDR2 sequences are LNHDA and SQIVND (reference sequence). The CDR3 spells CASSPRGVFSNQPQHF. CDR3 coding DNA: TGTGCCAGTAGTCCCCGAGGGGTTTTCAGCAATCAGCCCCAGCATTTT. The complete variable domain, with remaining parts taken from reference TRBV19 and TRBJ1-5, reads DGGITQSPKYLFRKEGQNVTLSCEQNLNHDAMYWYRQDPGQGLRLIYYSQIVNDFQKGDIAEGYSVSREKKESFPLTVTSAQKNPTAFYLCASSPRGVFSNQPQHFGDGTRLSIL.

This clone occurred a few times. The V call is TRBV5-1, the J call TRBJ2-1; TRBD2 aligns across 11 bases. The CDR3 runs to 15 residues. V lost 4 bases, J lost 6 bases, and 6 bases stayed unmatched. CDR1 and CDR2 (germline): SGHRS, YFSETQ. CDR3 coding DNA: TGCGCCAGCAGCCGGGGACTAGCGGATTTCAATGAGCAGTTCTTC. Translation: CASSRGLADFNEQFF.

This clone has just a few counts. The V gene is TRBV5-4, the J gene TRBJ2-7; 8 nucleotides match TRBD1. CDR3 length equals 13 residues. V lost 0 bases, J lost 7 bases, and 3 bases stayed unmatched. The V gene's germline CDR1 is SGHNT and CDR2 YYREEE (reference sequence). DNA of the CDR3: TGTGCCAGCAGCTTGGGGACAGGGATGGAGCAGTACTTC. Translation: CASSLGTGMEQYF.

The chain uses TRBV7-2 and TRBJ1-2, with D perhaps TRBD1 (5 bases). The V end was cut by 3 bases, the J end by 3 bases, with 14 bases between. Germline-derived CDR1 and CDR2 are SGHTA and FQGNSA. This CDR3 has 15 residues. The CDR3 region is CASSFGLSRDYGYTF. The CDR3 bases are TGTGCCAGCAGCTTCGGTCTTTCCAGGGACTATGGCTACACCTTC.

This rearrangement joins TRBV7-9 to TRBJ2-1; 8 nucleotides line up with TRBD1. The CDR3 loop spans 14 amino acids. Germline CDR1 and CDR2: SEHNR and FQNEAQ (reference sequence). V lost 5 bases, J lost 7 bases, and 7 bases stayed unmatched. The CDR3 protein is CASSPLGDRNEQFF. CDR3 DNA: TGTGCCAGCAGCCCCCTAGGGGACAGGAATGAGCAGTTCTTC.

Concerning this clone: Other DNA sequences in the sample encode the same CDR3. J is TRBJ2-3 and V is TRBV28; possibly TRBD2 for D (5 bases). The germline V gene encodes CDR1 MDHEN and CDR2 SYDVKM. The V gene lost 3 bases and the J gene lost 4 bases, with 8 bases spanning the gap. The CDR3 has 13 amino acids. This CDR3 reads CASSFGRADTQYF. DNA of the CDR3: TGTGCCAGCAGTTTTGGGCGGGCAGATACGCAGTATTTT.

The chain employs TRBV7-9 and TRBJ2-3, with D perhaps TRBD2 (5 bases). Germline values: CDR1 SEHNR, CDR2 FQNEAQ (reference sequence). Trimming cost V 3 bases and J 6 bases, with 13 bases left between them. This CDR3 has 14 residues. Here the CDR3 reads CASSFGSGRDTQYF. The CDR3 DNA is TGTGCCAGCAGCTTCGGCTCGGGAAGGGATACGCAGTATTTT.

The rearrangement joins TRBV28 to TRBJ2-7; 10 bases are shared with TRBD1. Trimming cost V 6 bases and J 2 bases; bases outside gene matches: 4. CDR3 size: 14 residues. Germline V gene sequence: CDR1 MDHEN, CDR2 SYDVKM. This CDR3 is CASRRQGAAYEQYF. CDR3 in DNA: TGTGCCAGCAGGCGACAGGGGGCGGCCTACGAGCAGTACTTC.

Written as DNA, the CDR3 is TGTGCCAGCAGCTTAACGGCACAAGATACGCAGTATTTT. Protein product: CASSLTAQDTQYF. This sequence joins TRBV7-3 and TRBJ2-3; D uncertain. CDR3 length: 13 residues. Trimming left V 0 bases short and J 5 bases short, with 6 bases between. Germline assignment: CDR1 SGHTA and CDR2 FQGTGA.

This clone was seen a handful of times. The gene calls are TRBV6-6 and TRBJ1-2; 9 positions agree with TRBD1. Losses at the gene ends were 6 bases for V and 1 base for J; bases not matched to a gene: 6. CDR3 length equals 15 residues. Germline CDR1 reads MNHNY; CDR2 reads SVGAGI (reference sequence). The CDR3 region has the DNA TGTGCCAGCAGGCAAGGACAGGGGCATAACTATGGCTACACCTTC. Its protein product is CASRQGQGHNYGYTF.

This clone was detected only a few times. The CDR3 DNA reads TGTGCCAGCAGCTCATCTGGGGGAACCAGCACAGATACGCAGTATTTT. Translated: CASSSSGGTSTDTQYF. This chain links TRBV5-4 with TRBJ2-3, with D tentatively TRBD1 or TRBD2 (5 bases each). The CDR3 length is 16 residues. Germline loops: CDR1 SGHNT, CDR2 YYREEE (reference sequence). V lost 3 bases, J lost 0 bases, and 14 bases lay in between.

The chain uses TRBV9 and TRBJ2-2; D is unclear. Germline CDR1 and CDR2: SGDLS and YYNGEE. This CDR3 region has 16 residues. The V end lost 2 bases, the J end lost 7 bases, and 18 bases lay between the germline ends. CDR3 sequence reads: CASSVGIGLGRGELFF. CDR3 nucleotides: TGTGCCAGCAGCGTCGGTATCGGTTTAGGTCGCGGGGAGCTGTTTTTT.

The V call is TRBV4-3, the J call TRBJ2-7; possible D gene TRBD2, 6 bases. V lost 3 bases and J lost 2, with 14 bases in between. CDR1 is LGHNA, CDR2 YSLEER, per germline. The CDR3 length is 15 residues. The chain's CDR3 is CASSHAISGTYEQYF. The CDR3 DNA sequence: TGCGCCAGCAGCCACGCGATTAGCGGAACCTACGAGCAGTACTTC.

The chain uses TRBV11-2 and TRBJ1-3; tentative D call: TRBD1 (5 bases). This CDR3 region has 12 residues. Germline loops: CDR1 SGHAT, CDR2 FQNNGV. V was cut by 2 bases and J by 11 bases, with 10 bases left in between. The CDR3 DNA follows: TGTGCCAGCAGCTTAACAGGAAATGCCATATATTTT. This sequence encodes CASSLTGNAIYF.

The chain uses TRBV2 and TRBJ1-5; 8 bases match TRBD1. V was clipped by 5 bases and J by 2 bases; unmatched bases: 5. Germline values: CDR1 SNHLY, CDR2 FYNNEI. The CDR3 has 15 residues. CDR3 sequence reads: CASSTQGGGNQPQHF. For the CDR3, the DNA is TGTGCCAGCAGTACACAGGGGGGCGGCAATCAGCCCCAGCATTTT.

This clone has ten or more counts. Here the CDR3 reads CAISEHQRGSYNEQFF. DNA for the CDR3: TGTGCCATCAGTGAGCACCAGCGGGGCTCCTACAATGAGCAGTTCTTC. This chain connects TRBV10-3 to TRBJ2-1; 7 positions match TRBD2. The J segment lost 0 bases and the V segment lost 2 bases, leaving 4 bases of the junction unmatched. Germline CDR1 reads ENHRY; CDR2 reads SYGVKD. This CDR3 comprises 16 residues.

The chain is built from TRBV11-2 and TRBJ1-2; tentative D call: TRBD1 (5 bases). The CDR3 consists of 14 residues. Deletions cut 1 base from V and 8 bases from J, with 14 bases between. Germline values: CDR1 SGHAT, CDR2 FQNNGV. CDR3 bases: TGTGCCAGCAGCTTAGCGGCGGCAGGGAAGGGCTACACCTTC. It yields the protein CASSLAAAGKGYTF.

This clone came up many times. The rearrangement uses TRBV5-4 and TRBJ2-2, with 11 bases that match TRBD2. CDR1 is SGHNT and CDR2 is YYREEE in the germline V gene (reference sequence). The trim removed 5 bases at V and 4 bases at J, leaving 7 bases unmatched. CDR3 size: 16 residues. The CDR3 loop reads CASRRTSGSGTGELFF. CDR3 bases: TGTGCCAGCAGACGAACTAGCGGGAGCGGCACCGGGGAGCTGTTTTTT. Drawing the rest from reference TRBV5-4 and TRBJ2-2, the complete variable domain is ETGVTQSPTHLIKTRGQQVTLRCSSQSGHNTVSWYQQALGQGPQFIFQYYREEENGRGNFPPRFSGLQFPNYSSELNVNALELDDSALYLCASRRTSGSGTGELFFGEGSRLTVL.